This entry concerns a single TCR beta chain. The sample originates from a study of technical replicates of blood from a handful of donors. Germline V gene data show CDR1 as SGDLS and CDR2 as YYNGEE. Unmatched junction bases numbered 11, after V lost 2 bases and J lost 6 bases. This CDR3 spans 16 amino acids. Sequencing used immunoSEQ multiplex PCR; TCRdb keeps in-frame clones, though not all of them. The sample holds roughly 93,000 clones, about 96% seen once. Specimen: T cells isolated from PBMCs. This rearrangement joins TRBV9 to TRBJ2-3; 8 positions agree with TRBD2. This TCR was sampled from a human donor in good health. CDR3 coding DNA: TGTGCCAGCAGCGTCCGGGGGGGGGAATCGGGCGATACGCAGTATTTT. Its translation: CASSVRGGESGDTQYF.